This entry describes one T cell receptor (beta chain). At least ten counts were recorded for this clonotype. Its binding antigen is unknown. One base away there is no much larger clone; base qualities are not given. V is reduced by 2 bases and J by 1 base, leaving a spacing of 9 bases between them. In the germline V gene, CDR1 corresponds to MNHNS and CDR2 to SASEGT. Taken from cysteine to phenylalanine, the CDR3 has 15 residues. CDR3 DNA only is kept here, 45 bases in frame from base 1. Graves' hyperthyroidism was defined as stable when no progression to ophthalmopathy occurred over 18 months of follow-up. Hyperthyroidism patients were aged 18 to 65 years and newly diagnosed, with disease duration of less than 2 months. The study excluded patients with uncontrolled infections, other autoimmune diseases, pregnancy or lactation. Diagnoses relied on clinical symptoms, serum thyroxine and TRAb, thyroid ultrasound and orbital computed tomography. Ficoll-Paque density gradient centrifugation was used to isolate PBMCs from around 10 ml of fresh peripheral blood. Trizol reagent was used to extract total RNA, and RNA quality was then checked on an Agilent 2100 Bioanalyzer.

The data originate from a study of T cells in Graves' hyperthyroidism and ophthalmopathy (dated by TCRdb to the late 2010s). For the study in its entirety: Peripheral blood was sampled at the time of initial diagnosis, prior to any treatment. A discovery cohort of about a hundred patients, 43 with Graves' ophthalmopathy and 55 to 65 with stable Graves' hyperthyroidism, was used to find distinguishing TCR V-J signatures. Prospective prediction of ophthalmopathy was tested in an independent validation cohort of under 20 hyperthyroidism patients and 17 patients who later progressed to ophthalmopathy. For training and testing, the 95 to 100 patients in the discovery cohort were randomly divided in a 7:3 ratio. In addition, the study compared T-cell repertoires in thyroid tissue and in blood from 6 or 7 Graves' hyperthyroidism patients. After blood sampling, hyperthyroidism patients were treated with methimazole at a starting dose of 30 mg daily, and ophthalmopathy patients were treated with high-dose intravenous methylprednisolone. According to the paper, TCR Vbeta CDR3 sequencing was carried out on about 140 peripheral blood samples, which came from more than 40 ophthalmopathy, 80 or so hyperthyroidism and roughly 17 progressor patients.

Amplification of TCR beta CDR3 regions was carried out from RNA transcripts. A first-round RT-PCR of the TCR CDR3 used the HTBI primer set with the Qiagen OneStep RT-PCR kit. The libraries were constructed in a second round of multiplex PCR and then size-selected and purified. Libraries were sequenced paired-end with 100 bp reads on an Illumina HiSeq2000. In the authors' own workflow: SOAPnuke was used to process the raw data, with reads discarded if the reads contained adapters or uncalled bases, had a mean Phred below 15, or lacked an exact constant-primer or identifier match. High-quality paired reads were merged with COPE v1.2.5, and unique nucleotide sequences were defined as clonotypes. MiTCR v1.1 was used to align the clonotypes against IMGT TRBV, TRBD and TRBJ reference segments. The analysis included only V-J combinations with a frequency above 0.0001, which together covered around 99% of the repertoires. The TCS score was defined as the ratio of F50 (clonal expansion) to E x V (chaos), calculated using BLOSUM62-based TCRdist between CDR3 peptides within each V-J. Welch's t-statistics and random forest reduced 514 V-J features to roughly 13, which were used in a naive Bayes classifier (R e1071). The public reads were run again by TCRdb, first through fastp at Q25 and then through MiXCR, and only productive beta chains were kept. A single entry per CDR3 protein holds the most common genes and DNA from its merged rows. These V and J calls derive from TCRdb rather than the authors' analysis. The sample contains 460,000 or so distinct CDR3 sequences, roughly 14% of them found a single time. 15% to 20% of the sample comes from the top ten.

Overall study outcomes, separate from this receptor: In validation, the model predicted progression to ophthalmopathy with just under 71% sensitivity and around 72% specificity, a median of approximately 6.7 months before onset. No statistical method was used to fix the sample size in advance, and group allocation was not hidden from the investigators. Most expanded thyroid clonotypes (frequency above 0.001) were also detected in blood, suggesting blood repertoires may reflect thyroid immune responses. Ophthalmopathy was separated from stable hyperthyroidism by a 13 V-J signature model, with roughly 88% sensitivity and roughly 81% specificity obtained in cross-validation and 80%/75% obtained in testing.

The chain couples TRBV6-1 to TRBJ2-1, with a weak D call of TRBD1 (6 bases match). Sequencing was performed on blood. This sequence originates from a woman aged 18-29 years with Graves' hyperthyroidism. The CDR3 region: CASSEMRGSYNEQFF. The bases are TGTGCCAGCAGTGAAATGAGGGGGTCCTACAATGAGCAGTTCTTC.